This entry features one T cell receptor beta chain sequence. CDR3 length: 18 residues. Between the trimmed V and J ends, which lost 1 base and 2 bases, there was a span of 19 bases. Germline-derived CDR1 and CDR2 are MRHNA and SNTAGT. The entry originates in a study of blood T cell repertoires in COVID-19. Study-level information: Spain, Italy and the United States supplied samples that represented acute and convalescent COVID-19. PBMCs, B-cell-depleted T cells, or T cells provided the cDNA or gDNA that made up the material.

Per the original methods: Estimation of nucleated cell counts was performed using reference gene primer amplification. Sequencing was performed with immunoSEQ multiplex PCR; in TCRdb, only in-frame clones are kept and a portion is missing. The DNA gave D and trimming, while V, J and clone size come from that table. The sample gives 240,000 or so clones, around 87% of which show up once; more than 6% is in the top ten. This rearrangement joins TRBV6-4 to TRBJ2-3; possible D gene TRBD1, 5 bases. Specimen: peripheral blood. The sequence was obtained from a man aged 55 to 70 who had recovered from COVID-19. The CDR3 loop is CASSDFESPPGITDTQYF. CDR3 sequence (DNA): TGTGCCAGCAGTGACTTCGAGTCCCCACCAGGGATCACAGATACGCAGTATTTT.